A single sample is the source of the 14 T cell receptor beta chains below, sequenced in a study of beta chain features in type 1 diabetes. Study-wide findings and caveats: In every one of the four CD4+ subsets, TCRB CDR3s were moderately but significantly shorter in Type 1 diabetes patients.

Reverse transcription of all isolated RNA meant that expressed TCRB transcripts were sequenced. The data were produced by immunoSEQ multiplex PCR, yet TCRdb's version contains in-frame clones alone and is incomplete. Here the sample spans approximately 170,000 clones, over 55% being singletons. No antigens are known for them. The sample consisted of naive CD4+ T cells from blood. Receptors originate from a man between 25 and 39 years old with type 1 diabetes.

This clone was seen a few times. The chain has TRBV9 and TRBJ2-7, with D perhaps given as TRBD1 or TRBD2 (5 bases each). This CDR3 region has 13 residues. Germline V gene sequence: CDR1 SGDLS, CDR2 YYNGEE. V lost 3 bases and J lost 3, with 10 bases in between. The CDR3: CASSGGVSYEQYF. The DNA of the CDR3 is TGTGCCAGCAGCGGAGGGGTGAGCTACGAGCAGTACTTC.

The chain has TRBV4-1 and TRBJ2-1, with D uncertain. The V end lost 6 bases, the J end lost 10 bases, and 16 bases lay between the germline ends. The CDR3 sequence is 13 residues long. Germline CDR1 MGHRA, CDR2 YSYEKL. Here the CDR3 DNA reads TGCGCCAGCAGTCATGGCAGAACAAGCGAGCAGTTCTTC. It encodes CASSHGRTSEQFF.

The chain employs TRBV29-1 and TRBJ2-1, with D perhaps matching TRBD2 (5 bases). V lost 4 bases to trimming and J lost 0 bases, with 10 bases between them. The CDR3 spans 14 residues. Germline CDR1 is SQVTM and CDR2 is ANQGSEA. In nucleotides, the CDR3 is TGCAGCGTTGCGGAAACTAGCTCCTACAATGAGCAGTTCTTC. It specifies CSVAETSSYNEQFF.

V gene TRBV13 combines with J gene TRBJ1-2; D uncertain. This CDR3 region has 13 residues. CDR1 and CDR2 from the germline V gene are PRHDT and FYEKMQ (reference sequence). Trimming left V 10 bases short and J 4 bases short, with 16 bases between. The CDR3 reads CATHSARRYGYTF. The CDR3 nucleotides are TGTGCCACCCACTCTGCCCGGCGCTATGGCTACACCTTC. Variable domain in full (rest from reference TRBV13 and TRBJ1-2): AAGVIQSPRHLIKEKRETATLKCYPIPRHDTVYWYQQGPGQDPQFLISFYEKMQSDKGSIPDRFSAQQFSDYHSELNMSSLELGDSALYFCATHSARRYGYTFGSGTRLTVV.

This clone was detected only a few times. The chain has TRBV7-2 and TRBJ2-3, with D possibly being TRBD1 or TRBD2 (5 bases each). The CDR3 has 14 residues. V was clipped by 3 bases and J by 6 bases, with 13 bases between them. The germline CDR1 and CDR2 sequences are SGHTA and FQGNSA. CDR3 DNA: TGTGCCAGCAGCTTGGTCTCGGGGACGGATACGCAGTATTTT. Encoded protein: CASSLVSGTDTQYF.

To note about this clone: At one end, the junction sequence differs from germline, possibly due to a read error. This sample includes further DNA sequences coding for the same CDR3. The chain combines TRBV2 with TRBJ2-5; no clear D. This CDR3 contains 11 residues. CDR1 is SNHLY and CDR2 is FYNNEI in the germline V gene. CDR3 in amino acids: CASRDQETQYF. CDR3 bases: TGTGCCAGCAGGGACCAGGAGACCCAGTACTTC.

A remark on this clone: This sample also contains other DNA sequences that code for the same CDR3. This chain uses TRBV20-1 with TRBJ1-1, with unresolved D. The V gene lost 2 bases and the J gene lost 2 bases, with 3 bases spanning the gap. CDR3 length equals 11 residues. CDR1 is DFQATT and CDR2 is SNEGSKA in the germline V gene (reference sequence). The CDR3 reads CSARLNTEAFF. DNA of the CDR3: TGCAGTGCTAGACTAAACACTGAAGCTTTCTTT.

The CDR3 region has the DNA TGTGCCAGCAGCTTAGCGCGGGCTAGCGGGGGCCCTTACAATGAGCAGTTCTTC. Amino acid sequence: CASSLARASGGPYNEQFF. The rearrangement joins TRBV7-8 to TRBJ2-1, with 10 bases fitting TRBD2. Germline CDR1 and CDR2: SGHVS and FQNEAQ. CDR3 length: 18 amino acids. With V trimmed by 0 bases and J by 4 bases, 9 bases remained unmatched.

The chain employs TRBV5-6 and TRBJ2-3, with 7 bases identical to TRBD1. The trim removed 1 base at V and 4 bases at J, leaving 12 bases unmatched. The CDR3 loop spans 17 amino acids. CDR1 is SGHDT, CDR2 YYEEEE, per germline. The CDR3 spells CASSLPRNRGVADTQYF. In DNA, the CDR3 is TGTGCCAGCAGCTTGCCTCGGAACAGGGGAGTGGCAGATACGCAGTATTTT.

The genes are TRBV30 and TRBJ2-3, with 7 nucleotides matching TRBD1. The CDR3 consists of 15 residues. Germline CDR1 is GTSNPN and CDR2 is SVGIG (reference sequence). J gave up 3 bases and V 0 bases, and 6 bases lay outside the gene matches. The DNA of the CDR3 is TGTGCCTGGAGTGTACATCAACAGGGGACAGATACGCAGTATTTT. Amino acids: CAWSVHQQGTDTQYF.

This clone occurred once. This chain links TRBV6-4 with TRBJ2-3, with TRBD2 matching over 10 bases. Germline-derived CDR1 and CDR2 are MRHNA and SNTAGT. This CDR3 has 15 amino acids. Trimming cost V 6 bases and J 1 base; bases outside gene matches: 4. The CDR3 sequence is CASSAGLAGTDTQYF. In DNA form, the CDR3 reads TGTGCCAGCAGCGCCGGACTAGCGGGCACAGATACGCAGTATTTT.

The chain links TRBV10-1 to TRBJ2-1, with TRBD2 identical over 13 bases. The V segment lost 8 bases and the J segment 0 bases; nucleotides outside the gene matches: 13. Germline loops: CDR1 WNHNN, CDR2 SYGVQD (reference sequence). The CDR3 covers 19 residues. In nucleotides, the CDR3 is TGCGCCAGCGGATCCGGTACTAGCGGGGGGGAGAGCTCCTACAATGAGCAGTTCTTC. It codes for CASGSGTSGGESSYNEQFF.

This rearrangement joins TRBV4-3 to TRBJ2-7, with 7 bases identical to TRBD1. Looked up from germline, CDR1 is LGHNA and CDR2 is YSLEER. The CDR3 loop spans 14 amino acids. V lost 0 bases and J lost 3; bases outside the gene matches: 2. The CDR3 DNA sequence: TGCGCCAGCAGCCAAGAACAGGGGTACTACGAGCAGTACTTC. Protein: CASSQEQGYYEQYF.

This clone appeared a few times. This chain connects TRBV20-1 to TRBJ2-5; D gene unclear. Trimming shortened V by 6 bases and J by 3 bases, and 5 bases separated the two germline ends. Germline CDR1 is DFQATT and CDR2 is SNEGSKA (reference sequence). The CDR3 has 10 residues. The DNA for the CDR3 is TGCAGTGCGCCAGAAGAGACCCAGTACTTC. This translates into CSAPEETQYF.